One sample yielded the 8 T cell receptor beta chains listed below, sequenced in a study of blood T cell repertoires in COVID-19. Clones were read by immunoSEQ multiplex PCR, and TCRdb kept only the in-frame ones, dropping some. Among approximately 110,000 clones listed, 80% to 95% were seen once. Sequenced material: peripheral blood. The receptor set was obtained from a man in his fifties with COVID-19, enrolled during active disease.

This clone showed up just once. The chain joins TRBV5-1 to TRBJ2-7; 9 bases map to TRBD1. The CDR3 is 14 residues long. The germline CDR1 and CDR2 sequences are SGHRS and YFSETQ. V dropped 6 bases and J dropped 7; count of bases not matched to a gene: 11. As DNA, the CDR3 is TGCGCCAGCACCCAACAGGGGGCGCCGGGGGAGCAGTACTTC. Translated, it gives CASTQQGAPGEQYF.

This clone was picked up a small number of times. This rearrangement joins TRBV4-2 to TRBJ2-1; a possible D gene is TRBD2 (5 bases). The CDR3 covers 17 residues. The germline CDR1 and CDR2 sequences are LGHNA and YNFKEQ. V lost 0 bases and J lost 4, with 16 bases in between. CDR3 residues: CASSQDASGVTYNEQFF. In nucleotides, the CDR3 is TGTGCCAGCAGCCAAGATGCCAGCGGAGTCACTTACAATGAGCAGTTCTTC.

V and J are TRBV5-5 and TRBJ1-5, with D perhaps TRBD1 (5 bases). The CDR3 extends over 15 amino acids. Germline CDR1 and CDR2: SGHKS and YYEKEE (reference sequence). The ends were cut back, 4 bases at V and 0 bases at J, with 11 bases in the middle. In DNA, the CDR3 is TGTGCCAGCAGCCCGGGACTGCTTAGCAATCAGCCCCAGCATTTT. Translated: CASSPGLLSNQPQHF.

The genes are TRBV27 and TRBJ1-2, with TRBD1 as a possible D gene (6 bases). Germline V gene data show CDR1 as MNHEY and CDR2 as SMNVEV (reference sequence). V dropped 6 bases and J dropped 2 bases, with 13 bases sitting between them. This CDR3 has 14 residues. CDR3 DNA sequence: TGTGCCAGCAGCTCCAGGGGATCGAACTATGGCTACACCTTC. Translating it yields CASSSRGSNYGYTF.

The chain is built from TRBV10-3 and TRBJ1-1; the match to TRBD1 covers 10 bases. The CDR3 runs to 16 residues. J lost 7 bases, V lost 2 bases, and 10 bases had no gene match. Germline V CDR1 and CDR2: ENHRY, SYGVKD. This CDR3 reads CAISEPRGQGTGEAFF. The CDR3 nucleotides are TGTGCCATCAGTGAGCCGAGGGGACAGGGGACGGGTGAAGCTTTCTTT.

This rearrangement joins TRBV30 to TRBJ2-6, with 9 bases matching TRBD1. CDR3 length equals 19 residues. With V trimmed by 1 base and J by 6 bases, 16 bases remained unmatched. CDR1 is GTSNPN, CDR2 SVGIG, per germline (reference sequence). CDR3 nucleotides: TGTGCCTGGAGTGACCCGGGACAGGGCCCTGTTCTGCCGGCCAACGTCCTGACTTTC. It translates to CAWSDPGQGPVLPANVLTF.

The chain links TRBV15 to TRBJ2-7; a possible D gene is TRBD2 (6 bases). Trimming pared 6 bases from V and 0 bases from J, leaving 12 bases between. The germline V gene has CDR1 LNHNV and CDR2 YYDKDF (reference sequence). CDR3 length: 14 residues. CDR3 loop: CATRLASSSYEQYF. The CDR3 bases are TGTGCCACCAGACTAGCCTCGAGCTCCTACGAGCAGTACTTC. The full variable domain, its missing parts supplied by reference TRBV15 and TRBJ2-7, is DAMVIQNPRYQVTQFGKPVTLSCSQTLNHNVMYWYQQKSSQAPKLLFHYYDKDFNNEADTPDNFQSRRPNTSFCFLDIRSPGLGDTAMYLCATRLASSSYEQYFGPGTRLTVT.

This clone came up a few times. V gene TRBV6-1 combines with J gene TRBJ2-6; no reliable D call. The CDR3 is 15 residues long. Germline-derived CDR1 and CDR2 are MNHNS and SASEGT. V dropped 3 bases and J dropped 1 base, with 7 bases sitting between them. CDR3 nucleotides: TGTGCCAGCAGTGACAGGATTTCTGGGGCCAACGTCCTGACTTTC. This codes for CASSDRISGANVLTF.